Given below is one T cell receptor (beta chain) in context. The antigen remains undetermined. Using immunoSEQ multiplex PCR, the repertoire was profiled, and TCRdb retains in-frame clones only, with some absent. The sample has 90,000 to 120,000 clones, about 90% seen once. This sample stems from a study of T cell responses to AZD1222 COVID-19 vaccine. Notes on the study in general: Every sample of the repertoires postdated the peak T cell response. The CD4 TCRs associated with vaccination extended across spike and predominated at 160-218 and 743-854. Possibly, clonal diversity was underestimated; donors were largely white British and included more females.

V was cut by 2 bases and J by 10 bases, with 18 bases left in between. The germline V gene encodes CDR1 SGHVS and CDR2 FNYEAQ. The CDR3 has 15 residues. The rearrangement uses TRBV7-6 and TRBJ2-1, with D perhaps being TRBD1 or TRBD2 (6 bases each). Sequencing used peripheral blood, obtained on day 0 of AZD1222 vaccination. The origin of this receptor is an adult in good health. For the CDR3, the DNA is TGTGCCAGCAGCTTAAGGGGGGCGGCCGAGGGAGAGCAGTTCTTC. This translates into CASSLRGAAEGEQFF.